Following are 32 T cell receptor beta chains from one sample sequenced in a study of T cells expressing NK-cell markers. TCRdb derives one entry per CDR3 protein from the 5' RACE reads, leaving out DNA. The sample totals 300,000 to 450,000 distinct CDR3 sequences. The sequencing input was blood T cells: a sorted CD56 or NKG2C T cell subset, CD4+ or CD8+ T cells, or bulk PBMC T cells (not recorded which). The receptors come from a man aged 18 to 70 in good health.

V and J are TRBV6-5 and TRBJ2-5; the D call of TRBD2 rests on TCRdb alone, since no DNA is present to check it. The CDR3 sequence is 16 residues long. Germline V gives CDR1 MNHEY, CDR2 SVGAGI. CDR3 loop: CASSYFGGTAEATQYF.

This CDR3 reads CASSKGTSKNSPLHF. The rearrangement joins TRBV28 to TRBJ1-6; absent DNA, TCRdb's TRBD1 call cannot be checked. This CDR3 has 15 residues. Germline V gene data show CDR1 as MDHEN and CDR2 as SYDVKM.

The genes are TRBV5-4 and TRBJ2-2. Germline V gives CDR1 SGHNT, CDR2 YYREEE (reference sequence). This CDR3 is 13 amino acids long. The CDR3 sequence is CASKKVDTGELFF.

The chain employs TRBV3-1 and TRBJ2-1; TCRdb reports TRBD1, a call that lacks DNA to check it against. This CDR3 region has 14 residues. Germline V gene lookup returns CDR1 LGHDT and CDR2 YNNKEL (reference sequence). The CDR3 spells CASSQYGTGNEQFF.

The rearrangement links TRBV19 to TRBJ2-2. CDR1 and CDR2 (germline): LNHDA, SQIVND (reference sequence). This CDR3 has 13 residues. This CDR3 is CASRMGEPGELFF.

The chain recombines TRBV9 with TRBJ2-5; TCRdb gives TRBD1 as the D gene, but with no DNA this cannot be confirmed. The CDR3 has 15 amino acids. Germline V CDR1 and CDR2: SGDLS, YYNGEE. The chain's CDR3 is CASSVANRGRKAQYF.

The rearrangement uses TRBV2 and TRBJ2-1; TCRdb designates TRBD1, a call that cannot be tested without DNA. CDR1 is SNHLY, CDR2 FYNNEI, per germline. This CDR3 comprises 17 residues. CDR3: CASKVRDRGSSYNEQFF.

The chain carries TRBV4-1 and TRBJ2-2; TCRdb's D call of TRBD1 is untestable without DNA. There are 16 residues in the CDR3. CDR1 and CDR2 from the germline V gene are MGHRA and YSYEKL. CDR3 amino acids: CASSQEGGGNTGELFF.

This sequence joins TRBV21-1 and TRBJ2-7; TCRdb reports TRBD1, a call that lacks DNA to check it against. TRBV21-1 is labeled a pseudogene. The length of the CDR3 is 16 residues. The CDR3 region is CASSKDVNRFTYEQYF.

The CDR3 sequence: CATSGQSGEWETQYF. The chain carries TRBV24-1 and TRBJ2-5; TCRdb names TRBD2, which stays unverified in the absence of DNA. This CDR3 is 15 amino acids long. Germline-derived CDR1 and CDR2 are KGHDR and SFDVKD.

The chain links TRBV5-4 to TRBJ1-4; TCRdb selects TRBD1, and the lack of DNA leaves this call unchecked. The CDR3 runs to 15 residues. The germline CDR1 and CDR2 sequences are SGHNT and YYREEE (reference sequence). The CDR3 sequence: CASSRGDSNNEKLFF.

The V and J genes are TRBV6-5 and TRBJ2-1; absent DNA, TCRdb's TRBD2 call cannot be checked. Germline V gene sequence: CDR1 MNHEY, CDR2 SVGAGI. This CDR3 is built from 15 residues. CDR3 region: CASSFKRGPSHEQFF.

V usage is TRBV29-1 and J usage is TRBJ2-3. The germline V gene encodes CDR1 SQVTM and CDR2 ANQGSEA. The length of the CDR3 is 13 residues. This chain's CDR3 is CSVESRNTDTQYF.

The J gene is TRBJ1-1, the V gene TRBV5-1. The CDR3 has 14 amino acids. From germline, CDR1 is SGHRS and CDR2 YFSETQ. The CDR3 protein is CASSILQGYTEAFF.

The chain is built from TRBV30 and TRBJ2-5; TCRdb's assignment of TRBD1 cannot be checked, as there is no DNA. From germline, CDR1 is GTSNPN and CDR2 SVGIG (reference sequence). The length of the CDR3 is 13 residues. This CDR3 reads CAWSVWGVETQYF.

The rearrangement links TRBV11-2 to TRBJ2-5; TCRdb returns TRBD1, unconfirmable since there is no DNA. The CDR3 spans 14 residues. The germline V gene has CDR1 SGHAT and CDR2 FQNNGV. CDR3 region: CASSSSHGRETQYF.

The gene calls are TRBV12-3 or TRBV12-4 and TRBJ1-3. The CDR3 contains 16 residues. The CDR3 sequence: CASSLTVGGSGNTIYF.

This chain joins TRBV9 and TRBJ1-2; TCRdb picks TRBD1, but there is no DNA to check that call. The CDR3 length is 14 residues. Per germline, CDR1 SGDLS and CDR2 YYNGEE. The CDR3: CASSGGRVVYGYTF.

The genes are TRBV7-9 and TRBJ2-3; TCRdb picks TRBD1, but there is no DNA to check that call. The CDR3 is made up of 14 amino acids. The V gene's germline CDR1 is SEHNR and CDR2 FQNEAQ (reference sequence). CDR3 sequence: CASSRRDFTDTQYF.

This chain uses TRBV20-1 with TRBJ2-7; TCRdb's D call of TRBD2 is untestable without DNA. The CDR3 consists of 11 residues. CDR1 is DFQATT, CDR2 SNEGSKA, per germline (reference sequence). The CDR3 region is CSASQQGLEHF.

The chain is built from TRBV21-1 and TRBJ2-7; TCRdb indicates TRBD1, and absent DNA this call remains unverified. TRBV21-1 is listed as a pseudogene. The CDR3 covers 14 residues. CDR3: CASSNALGRYEQYF.

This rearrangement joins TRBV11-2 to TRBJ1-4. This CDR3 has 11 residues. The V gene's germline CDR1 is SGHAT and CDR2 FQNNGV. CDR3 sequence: CASSPSKKLFF.

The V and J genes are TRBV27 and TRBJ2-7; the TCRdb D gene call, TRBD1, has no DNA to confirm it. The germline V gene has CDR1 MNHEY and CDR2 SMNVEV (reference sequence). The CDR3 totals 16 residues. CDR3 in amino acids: CASSAYGGDRGSEQYF.

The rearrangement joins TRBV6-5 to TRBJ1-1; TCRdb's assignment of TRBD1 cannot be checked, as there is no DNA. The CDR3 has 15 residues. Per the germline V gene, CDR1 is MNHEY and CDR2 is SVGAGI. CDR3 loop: CASSYSPGTGTEAFF.

The CDR3 protein is CASSRSGGYGYTF. The genes are TRBV7-9 and TRBJ1-2; TCRdb outputs TRBD1, but without DNA this stays unchecked. CDR3 length equals 13 residues. The germline gives CDR1 SEHNR, CDR2 FQNEAQ (reference sequence).

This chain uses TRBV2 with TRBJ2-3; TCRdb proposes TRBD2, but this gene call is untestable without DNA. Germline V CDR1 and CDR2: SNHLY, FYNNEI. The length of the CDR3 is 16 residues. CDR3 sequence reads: CASRDSPSSVADTQYF.

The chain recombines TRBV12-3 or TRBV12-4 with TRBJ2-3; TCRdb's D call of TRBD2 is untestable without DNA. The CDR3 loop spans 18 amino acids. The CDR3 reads CASSSSGGGTFAGDTQYF.

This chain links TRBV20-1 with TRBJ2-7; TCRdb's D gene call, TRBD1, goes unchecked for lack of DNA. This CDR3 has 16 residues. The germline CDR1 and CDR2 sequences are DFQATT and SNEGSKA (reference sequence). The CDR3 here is CSASDYSGNRIHEQYF.

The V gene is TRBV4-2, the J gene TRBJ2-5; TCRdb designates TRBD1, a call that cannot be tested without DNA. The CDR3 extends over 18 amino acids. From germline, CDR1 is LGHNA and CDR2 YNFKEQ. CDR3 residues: CATPRQGAAQPYQETQYF.

CDR3 loop: CASRGENFSGANVLTF. The chain carries TRBV5-1 and TRBJ2-6; TCRdb's D call of TRBD1 is untestable without DNA. This CDR3 has 16 residues. In germline, CDR1 is SGHRS, CDR2 YFSETQ. The complete variable domain, with remaining parts taken from reference TRBV5-1 and TRBJ2-6, reads KAGVTQTPRYLIKTRGQQVTLSCSPISGHRSVSWYQQTPGQGLQFLFEYFSETQRNKGNFPGRFSGRQFSNSRSEMNVSTLELGDSALYLCASRGENFSGANVLTFGAGSRLTVL.

CDR3 sequence: CASSFLQGAPGWQYF. The V call is TRBV2, the J call TRBJ2-7; TCRdb returns TRBD1, unconfirmable since there is no DNA. Germline CDR1 is SNHLY and CDR2 is FYNNEI. The CDR3 length is 15 residues. The complete variable domain, with remaining parts taken from reference TRBV2 and TRBJ2-7, reads EPEVTQTPSHQVTQMGQEVILRCVPISNHLYFYWYRQILGQKVEFLVSFYNNEISEKSEIFDDQFSVERPDGSNFTLKIRSTKLEDSAMYFCASSFLQGAPGWQYFGPGTRLTVT.

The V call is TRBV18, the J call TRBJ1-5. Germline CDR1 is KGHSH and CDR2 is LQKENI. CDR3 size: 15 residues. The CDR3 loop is CASSPIETSNQPQHF.